This T cell receptor beta chain was sequenced in a study of blood T cell repertoires in COVID-19. Study-level background: T cells, B-cell-depleted T cells, or PBMCs provided the cDNA or gDNA that served as material.

While infection was still active, Seattle patients were enrolled and then followed longitudinally. CDR3 length: 15 residues. CDR1 and CDR2 (germline): SGHVS, FQNEAQ. The ends were cut back, 0 bases at V and 3 bases at J, with 12 bases in the middle. Study processing details: It was from reference gene primer amplification that nucleated cell counts were estimated. TCRdb's table, derived via immunoSEQ multiplex PCR, lists solely in-frame clones and lacks some. V and J calls and clone size are as listed in that table; D and trimming were resolved from the DNA. The top ten clones hold approximately 7.4% of a sample with nearly 350,000 clones, 88% of them seen once.

The clonotype originates from a woman in her seventies with COVID-19, enrolled during active disease. Sequenced: peripheral blood. This chain joins TRBV7-8 and TRBJ2-7; D call uncertain. In DNA, the CDR3 is TGTGCCAGCAGCTTAGCCAGCACGGGTTTCTACGAGCAGTACTTC. Its protein is CASSLASTGFYEQYF.